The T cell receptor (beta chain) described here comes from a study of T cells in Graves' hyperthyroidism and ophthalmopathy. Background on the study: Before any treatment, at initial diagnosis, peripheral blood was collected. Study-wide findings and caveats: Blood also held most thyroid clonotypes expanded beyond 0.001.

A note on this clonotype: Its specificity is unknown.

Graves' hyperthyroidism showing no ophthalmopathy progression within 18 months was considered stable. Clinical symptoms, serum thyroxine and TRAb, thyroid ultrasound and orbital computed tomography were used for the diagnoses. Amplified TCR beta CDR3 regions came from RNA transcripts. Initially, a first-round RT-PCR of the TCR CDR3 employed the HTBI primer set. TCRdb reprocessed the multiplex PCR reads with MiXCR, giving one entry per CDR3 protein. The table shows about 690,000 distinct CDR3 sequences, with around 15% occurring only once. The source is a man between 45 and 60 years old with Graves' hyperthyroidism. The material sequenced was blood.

The CDR3: CASSRSQGPYNEQFF. The CDR3 nucleotides are TGTGCCAGTAGTCGTTCACAGGGCCCCTACAATGAGCAGTTCTTC. This chain links TRBV19 with TRBJ2-1; a weak D match, TRBD1 (6 bases). CDR1 and CDR2 from the germline V gene are LNHDA and SQIVND (reference sequence). The CDR3 contains 15 residues. V was pared by 5 bases and J by 2 bases, with 13 bases between.